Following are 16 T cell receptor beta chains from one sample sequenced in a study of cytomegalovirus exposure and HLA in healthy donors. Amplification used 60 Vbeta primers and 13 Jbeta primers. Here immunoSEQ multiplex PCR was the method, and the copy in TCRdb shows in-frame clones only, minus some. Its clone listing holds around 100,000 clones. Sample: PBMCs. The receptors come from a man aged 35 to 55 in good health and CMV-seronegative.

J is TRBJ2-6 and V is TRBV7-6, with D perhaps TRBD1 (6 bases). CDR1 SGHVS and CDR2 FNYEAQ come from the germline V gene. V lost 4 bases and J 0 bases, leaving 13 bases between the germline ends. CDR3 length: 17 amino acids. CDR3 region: CASSYGGFSSGANVLTF. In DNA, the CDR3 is TGTGCCAGCAGCTATGGGGGCTTTAGCTCTGGGGCCAACGTCCTGACTTTC.

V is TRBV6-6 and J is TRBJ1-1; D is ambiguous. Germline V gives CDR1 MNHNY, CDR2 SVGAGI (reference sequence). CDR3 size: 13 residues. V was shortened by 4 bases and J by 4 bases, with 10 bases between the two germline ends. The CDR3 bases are TGTGCCAGCAGTTTCCCTACGGGCACTGAAGCTTTCTTT. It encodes CASSFPTGTEAFF.

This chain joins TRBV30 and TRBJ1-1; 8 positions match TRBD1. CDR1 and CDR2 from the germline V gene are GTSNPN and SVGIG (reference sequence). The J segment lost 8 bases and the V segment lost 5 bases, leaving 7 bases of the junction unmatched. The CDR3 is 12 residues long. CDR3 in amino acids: CAWGDRGGEAFF. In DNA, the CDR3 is TGTGCCTGGGGAGACAGGGGAGGAGAAGCTTTCTTT.

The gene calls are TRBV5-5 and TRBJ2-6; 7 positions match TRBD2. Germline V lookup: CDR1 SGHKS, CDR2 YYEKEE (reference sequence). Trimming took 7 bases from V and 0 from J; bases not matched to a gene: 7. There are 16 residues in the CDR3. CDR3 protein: CASVVGGSSGANVLTF. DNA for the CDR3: TGTGCCAGCGTTGTGGGGGGGAGCTCTGGGGCCAACGTCCTGACTTTC.

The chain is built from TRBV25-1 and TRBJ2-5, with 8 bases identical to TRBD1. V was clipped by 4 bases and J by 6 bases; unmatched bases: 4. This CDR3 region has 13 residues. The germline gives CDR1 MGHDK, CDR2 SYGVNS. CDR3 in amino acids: CASSVQGAKTQYF. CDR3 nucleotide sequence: TGTGCCAGCAGTGTGCAGGGGGCTAAGACCCAGTACTTC. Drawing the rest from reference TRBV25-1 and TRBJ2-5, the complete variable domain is EADIYQTPRYLVIGTGKKITLECSQTMGHDKMYWYQQDPGMELHLIHYSYGVNSTEKGDLSSESTVSRIRTEHFPLTLESARPSHTSQYLCASSVQGAKTQYFGPGTRLLVL.

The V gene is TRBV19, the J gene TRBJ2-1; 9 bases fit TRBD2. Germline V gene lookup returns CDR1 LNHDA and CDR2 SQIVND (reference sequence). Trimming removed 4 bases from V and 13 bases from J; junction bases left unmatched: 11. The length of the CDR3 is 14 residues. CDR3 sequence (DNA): TGTGCCAGTAGTACCCTTGGCGGGAGGGCCCGACAGTTCTTC. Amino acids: CASSTLGGRARQFF.

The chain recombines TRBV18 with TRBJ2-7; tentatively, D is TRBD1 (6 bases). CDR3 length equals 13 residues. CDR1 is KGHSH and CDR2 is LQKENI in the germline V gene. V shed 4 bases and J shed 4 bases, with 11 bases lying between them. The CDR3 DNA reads TGTGCCAGCTCACAGTACAGGGATTACGAGCAGTACTTC. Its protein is CASSQYRDYEQYF.

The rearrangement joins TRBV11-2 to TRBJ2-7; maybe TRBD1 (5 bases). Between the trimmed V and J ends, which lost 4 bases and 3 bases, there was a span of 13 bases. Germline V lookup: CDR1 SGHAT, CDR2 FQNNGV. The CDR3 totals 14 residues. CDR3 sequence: CASSSQGRVYEQYF. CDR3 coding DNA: TGTGCCAGCAGCTCCCAGGGCAGGGTCTACGAGCAGTACTTC.

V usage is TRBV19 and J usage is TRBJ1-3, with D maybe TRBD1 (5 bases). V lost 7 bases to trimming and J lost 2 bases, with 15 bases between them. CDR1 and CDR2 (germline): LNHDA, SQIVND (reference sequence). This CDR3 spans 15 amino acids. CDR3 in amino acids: CASTLGAGTGNTIYF. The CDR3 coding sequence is TGTGCCAGTACCTTGGGTGCAGGGACTGGAAACACCATATATTTT.

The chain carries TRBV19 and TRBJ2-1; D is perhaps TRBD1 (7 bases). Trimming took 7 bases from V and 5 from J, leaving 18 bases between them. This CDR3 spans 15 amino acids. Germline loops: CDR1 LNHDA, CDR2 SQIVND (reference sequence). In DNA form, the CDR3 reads TGTGCCAGTACCCTGACAGGGACTCTGAACAATGAGCAGTTCTTC. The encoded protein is CASTLTGTLNNEQFF.

The CDR3 region has the DNA TGTGCCAGCAGTTTGGGCGGGAGGGCTCGGCCGAATGAGCAGTTCTTC. This encodes CASSLGGRARPNEQFF. The chain recombines TRBV28 with TRBJ2-1; 9 nucleotides line up with TRBD2. In germline, CDR1 is MDHEN, CDR2 SYDVKM. This CDR3 is built from 16 residues. After removal of 3 bases from V and 7 bases from J, the junction contained 10 bases not matched to a gene.

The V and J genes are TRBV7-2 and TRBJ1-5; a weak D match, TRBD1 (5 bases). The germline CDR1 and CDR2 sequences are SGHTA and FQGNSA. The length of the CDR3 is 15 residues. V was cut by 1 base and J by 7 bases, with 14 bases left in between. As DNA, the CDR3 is TGTGCCAGCAGCTTAGACCCAGGGTACAACCAGCCCCAGCATTTT. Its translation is CASSLDPGYNQPQHF.

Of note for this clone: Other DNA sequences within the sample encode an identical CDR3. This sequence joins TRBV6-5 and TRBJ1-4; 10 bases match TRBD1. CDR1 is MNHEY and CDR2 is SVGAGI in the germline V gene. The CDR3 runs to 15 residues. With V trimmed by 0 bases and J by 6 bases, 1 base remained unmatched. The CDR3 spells CASSYSGQGYEKLFF. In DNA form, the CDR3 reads TGTGCCAGCAGTTACTCGGGACAGGGGTATGAAAAACTGTTTTTT.

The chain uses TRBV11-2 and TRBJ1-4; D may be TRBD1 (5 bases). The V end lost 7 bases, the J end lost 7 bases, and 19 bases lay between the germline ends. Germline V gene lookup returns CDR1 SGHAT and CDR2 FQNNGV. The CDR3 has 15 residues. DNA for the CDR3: TGTGCCAGCACTCCGGGGGGACTTGGGCGTGAAAAACTGTTTTTT. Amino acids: CASTPGGLGREKLFF. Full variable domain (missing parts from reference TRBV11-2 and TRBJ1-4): EAGVAQSPRYKIIEKRQSVAFWCNPISGHATLYWYQQILGQGPKLLIQFQNNGVVDDSQLPKDRFSAERLKGVDSTLKIQPAKLEDSAVYLCASTPGGLGREKLFFGSGTQLSVL.

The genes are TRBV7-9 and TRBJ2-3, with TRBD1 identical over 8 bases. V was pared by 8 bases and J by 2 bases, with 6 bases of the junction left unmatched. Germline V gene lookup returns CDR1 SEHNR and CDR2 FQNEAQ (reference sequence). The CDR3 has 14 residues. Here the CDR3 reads CASLAGGPTDTQYF. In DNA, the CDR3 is TGTGCCAGCTTAGCAGGGGGCCCCACAGATACGCAGTATTTT.

CDR3 in amino acids: CASSFKGGLARAADTQYF. The CDR3 DNA follows: TGTGCCAGCAGCTTCAAAGGGGGACTAGCGCGTGCAGCAGATACGCAGTATTTT. The rearrangement joins TRBV7-9 to TRBJ2-3; 10 bases align to TRBD2. Germline V gene lookup returns CDR1 SEHNR and CDR2 FQNEAQ (reference sequence). This CDR3 is 18 amino acids long. V lost 3 bases to trimming and J lost 4 bases; unmatched junction nucleotides: 13.